Listed below are T cell receptor beta chains from one sample, sequenced in a study of blood T cell repertoires in COVID-19. Generated by immunoSEQ multiplex PCR, the TCRdb table keeps only in-frame clones and is missing some. The sample has about 87,000 clones, roughly four fifths seen once. Sequenced: peripheral blood. The receptors stem from a woman between 70 and 85 years old with acute or convalescent COVID-19. Both conserved end residues are part of each CDR3. D genes are given only for firm matches. Clone size is not always given. Where it is, it says once, few, many or a class for expanded clones.

>NA|TRBJ2-2|TRBD1|16|TRBV28
CASSPPGQGVSGELFF
TGTGCCAGCAGTCCACCGGGACAGGGAGTATCCGGGGAGCTGTTTTTT
>NA|TRBJ1-3|NA|18|TRBV9
CASSVDPGLISSGNTIYF
TGTGCCAGCAGCGTAGATCCAGGGCTCATATCCTCTGGAAACACCATATATTTT
>few|TRBJ1-3|TRBD1|13|TRBV30
CAWSVKGANTIYF
TGTGCCTGGAGTGTAAAGGGGGCGAACACCATATATTTT
>NA|TRBJ1-1|NA|13|TRBV14
CASSQESYTEAFF
TGTGCCAGCAGCCAAGAATCGTACACTGAAGCTTTCTTT
>NA|TRBJ1-5|NA|18|TRBV6-4
CASSDRGTFRRINQPQHF
TGTGCCAGCAGTGACAGGGGAACTTTTAGAAGGATAAATCAGCCCCAGCATTTT
>few|TRBJ1-1|NA|12|TRBV19
CASSSQYTEAFF
TGTGCCAGTAGTTCACAGTACACTGAAGCTTTCTTT
>NA|TRBJ2-3|NA|12|TRBV12-3/TRBV12-4
CASTRDTDTQYF
TGTGCCAGCACCAGGGATACAGATACGCAGTATTTT
>NA|TRBJ2-1|TRBD1|14|TRBV7-3
CASSPGQGYNEQFF
TGTGCCAGCAGCCCGGGACAGGGCTACAATGAGCAGTTCTTC
>NA|TRBJ1-1|NA|16|TRBV11-3
CASSLDPTGRGTEAFF
TGTGCCAGCAGCTTAGATCCTACCGGGCGCGGGACTGAAGCTTTCTTT
>NA|TRBJ1-5|NA|15|TRBV10-3
CAISEGYRDNQPQHF
TGTGCCATCAGTGAGGGTTACAGGGACAATCAGCCCCAGCATTTT
>NA|TRBJ1-2|NA|13|TRBV30
CAWSVRQELGYTF
TGTGCCTGGAGTGTAAGACAGGAGCTCGGCTACACCTTC
>NA|TRBJ1-2|NA|12|TRBV29-1
CSVARDKASYTF
TGCAGCGTTGCCCGGGACAAAGCTTCCTACACCTTC
>NA|TRBJ2-7|NA|12|TRBV30
CAWGDSSVWQYF
TGTGCCTGGGGCGACTCATCTGTGTGGCAGTACTTC
>NA|TRBJ2-2|NA|12|TRBV10-2
CASSTGTGELFF
TGCGCCAGCAGCACAGGGACCGGGGAGCTGTTTTTT
>NA|TRBJ1-3|NA|16|TRBV19
CASRKWGQGSGNTIYF
TGTGCCAGCCGAAAATGGGGCCAAGGGTCAGGAAACACCATATATTTT
>NA|TRBJ1-1|NA|14|TRBV2
CASNQGHLRTEAFF
TGTGCCAGCAACCAGGGCCACTTGCGCACTGAAGCTTTCTTT
>many|TRBJ1-5|TRBD1|14|TRBV30
CAWSVSTGIQPQHF
TGTGCCTGGAGTGTATCGACAGGGATTCAGCCCCAGCATTTT
>NA|TRBJ2-1|TRBD1|14|TRBV19
CARPPQGGSDEQFF
TGTGCCAGGCCACCACAGGGGGGTAGCGATGAGCAGTTCTTC
>once|TRBJ2-7|NA|15|TRBV5-1
CASSWGDRDSYEQYF
TGCGCCAGCAGCTGGGGGGACAGAGACTCCTACGAGCAGTACTTC
>NA|TRBJ1-5|NA|14|TRBV7-8
CASSPTGFQQPQHF
TGTGCCAGCAGCCCCACAGGGTTCCAGCAGCCCCAGCATTTT
>NA|TRBJ1-2|TRBD1|14|TRBV27
CASSRQGEFSGYTF
TGTGCCAGCAGTCGACAGGGAGAGTTTAGTGGCTACACCTTC
>NA|TRBJ2-7|NA|12|TRBV6-5
CASRPNSGEQYF
TGTGCCAGCAGACCAAATTCGGGGGAGCAGTACTTC